These 25 T cell receptor beta chains originate from one sample sequenced in a study of OX40 agonist ivuxolimab in advanced cancers. The table came from immunoSEQ multiplex PCR; TCRdb's copy has only in-frame clones and leaves some out. The table includes 50,000 to 65,000 clones, roughly nine tenths detected once. The sequencing here drew on CD4+ or CD8+ T cells sorted from blood, taken in a trial of the OX40 agonist ivuxolimab. These receptors originate from an adult with an advanced solid tumor such as melanoma, head and neck, liver or kidney cancer.

This chain links TRBV6-6 with TRBJ2-1; unclear D gene. The germline gives CDR1 MNHNY, CDR2 SVGAGI (reference sequence). With 4 bases removed from V and 8 bases from J, the gap between germline ends came to 3 bases. The CDR3 totals 10 residues. In DNA, the CDR3 is TGTGCCAGCAGTTCCTATGAGCAGTTCTTC. It is translated as CASSSYEQFF.

The rearrangement joins TRBV19 to TRBJ1-5, with D possibly TRBD1 on 5 matching bases. Germline V gives CDR1 LNHDA, CDR2 SQIVND (reference sequence). V lost 5 bases to trimming and J lost 2 bases, with 13 bases between them. CDR3 length: 15 amino acids. CDR3 sequence reads: CASSPSGRGNQPQHF. Written as DNA, the CDR3 is TGTGCCAGTAGTCCCTCAGGGCGCGGCAATCAGCCCCAGCATTTT.

This clone was observed a single time. This chain links TRBV6-6 with TRBJ2-3, with unresolved D. CDR3 length: 15 residues. Germline CDR1 MNHNY, CDR2 SVGAGI (reference sequence). V shed 7 bases and J shed 1 base, with 15 bases lying between them. The CDR3 region is CASTETLIGTDTQYF. In DNA form, the CDR3 reads TGTGCCAGCACCGAGACACTGATCGGCACAGATACGCAGTATTTT.

The gene calls are TRBV6-1 and TRBJ2-1; D is perhaps TRBD1 (6 bases). The CDR3 extends over 14 amino acids. Germline V gene lookup returns CDR1 MNHNS and CDR2 SASEGT. V gave up 8 bases and J gave up 4 bases, with 15 bases separating them. CDR3 protein: CASQPTRGYNEQFF. CDR3 DNA sequence: TGTGCCAGCCAGCCCACTAGGGGGTACAATGAGCAGTTCTTC.

This clone was detected only a few times. The same CDR3 is also encoded by other DNA sequences in this sample. The chain employs TRBV5-1 and TRBJ2-7; D ambiguous. This CDR3 region has 13 residues. Deletions cut 6 bases from V and 2 bases from J, with 12 bases between. The V gene's germline CDR1 is SGHRS and CDR2 YFSETQ. This CDR3 reads CASTPDGTYEQYF. In DNA form, the CDR3 reads TGCGCCAGCACCCCGGACGGAACCTACGAGCAGTACTTC.

The V gene is TRBV5-8, the J gene TRBJ1-5, with 8 positions matching TRBD1. V trimming: 3 bases; J trimming: 6 bases; junction bases outside the gene matches: 5. The germline gives CDR1 SGHTS, CDR2 YDEGEE. The CDR3 has 14 residues. In DNA, the CDR3 is TGTGCCAGCAGCTCCAGGGGGCCCGGTCAGCCCCAGCATTTT. It encodes CASSSRGPGQPQHF. Using reference TRBV5-8 and TRBJ1-5 for the parts outside the CDR3, the full variable domain is EAGVTQSPTHLIKTRGQQATLRCSPISGHTSVYWYQQALGLGLQFLLWYDEGEERNRGNFPPRFSGRQFPNYSSELNVNALELEDSALYLCASSSRGPGQPQHFGDGTRLSIL.

The chain employs TRBV5-5 and TRBJ1-1, with a weak D call TRBD1 (6 bases). The CDR3 is 16 residues long. Germline CDR1 is SGHKS and CDR2 is YYEKEE (reference sequence). Trimming cost V 3 bases and J 1 base, with 16 bases left between them. The CDR3 DNA reads TGTGCCAGCAGCTGGGAGCTAACAGGGTCGAACACTGAAGCTTTCTTT. Its protein is CASSWELTGSNTEAFF.

This clone was counted a few times. V and J are TRBV9 and TRBJ2-6, with 9 bases aligning to TRBD1. V lost 4 bases and J lost 2; bases outside the gene matches: 10. Germline assignment: CDR1 SGDLS and CDR2 YYNGEE. The CDR3 totals 18 residues. CDR3 DNA: TGTGCCAGCAGCAGATCCGGGACAGGGCGAGCTGGGGCCAACGTCCTGACTTTC. Encoded protein: CASSRSGTGRAGANVLTF.

This clone has more than one count but fewer than ten. The V and J genes are TRBV11-2 and TRBJ1-2; TRBD1 is a possible D gene (6 bases). The V end lost 0 bases, the J end lost 12 bases, and 17 bases lay between the germline ends. There are 14 residues in the CDR3. CDR1 and CDR2 from the germline V gene are SGHAT and FQNNGV. This CDR3 is CASSLDRTGSGHTF. In DNA form, the CDR3 reads TGTGCCAGCAGCTTAGATCGAACAGGGAGCGGACACACCTTC.

V usage is TRBV27 and J usage is TRBJ2-7, with 10 bases identical to TRBD1. Trimming removed 5 bases from V and 6 bases from J; junction bases left unmatched: 10. There are 15 residues in the CDR3. CDR1 is MNHEY and CDR2 is SMNVEV in the germline V gene (reference sequence). CDR3 in DNA: TGTGCCAGCAGTACGGGACAGGGGCCACCCTCCGAGCAGTACTTC. Its translation is CASSTGQGPPSEQYF.

This rearrangement joins TRBV28 to TRBJ2-3; 9 positions agree with TRBD1. There are 15 residues in the CDR3. Unmatched junction bases numbered 8, after V lost 5 bases and J lost 5 bases. Germline V gene lookup returns CDR1 MDHEN and CDR2 SYDVKM. The CDR3 region is CASSKSLTGGDTQYF. The CDR3 DNA sequence: TGTGCCAGCAGTAAATCCCTGACAGGGGGAGATACGCAGTATTTT.

This clone came up a few times. The rearrangement links TRBV28 to TRBJ2-3, with D unresolved. The CDR3 is made up of 15 amino acids. Between the trimmed V and J ends, which lost 5 bases and 4 bases, there was a span of 16 bases. Germline CDR1 and CDR2: MDHEN and SYDVKM. CDR3 bases: TGTGCCAGCAGTGGGAACAGTGTCGGCCCAGATACGCAGTATTTT. As protein: CASSGNSVGPDTQYF.

The rearrangement joins TRBV6-5 to TRBJ1-6; unclear D gene. From germline, CDR1 is MNHEY and CDR2 SVGAGI. V was clipped by 2 bases and J by 15 bases, with 17 bases between them. CDR3 length equals 14 residues. The CDR3 nucleotides read TGTGCCAGCAGTTACAATGCGGGGATGATCTACCTCCACTTT. This codes for CASSYNAGMIYLHF.

V gene TRBV7-6 combines with J gene TRBJ2-2, with 8 bases matching TRBD1. This CDR3 is 15 amino acids long. Germline V gene data show CDR1 as SGHVS and CDR2 as FNYEAQ. V was pared by 1 base and J by 7 bases, with 5 bases of the junction left unmatched. CDR3 region: CASSLVRGPGGELFF. In DNA, the CDR3 is TGTGCCAGCAGCTTAGTCAGGGGGCCCGGCGGGGAGCTGTTTTTT.

CDR3 region: CASLPVENTEAFF. Written as DNA, the CDR3 is TGTGCCAGCTTACCGGTGGAGAACACTGAAGCTTTCTTT. The chain links TRBV18 to TRBJ1-1; D is unclear. This CDR3 is 13 amino acids long. Germline lookup yields CDR1 KGHSH and CDR2 LQKENI. V lost 7 bases, J lost 1 base, and 10 bases lay in between.

The chain employs TRBV4-1 and TRBJ1-5; no definite D call. Germline V gene lookup returns CDR1 MGHRA and CDR2 YSYEKL. The CDR3 contains 13 residues. Trimming took 4 bases from V and 4 from J, leaving 8 bases between them. The CDR3 loop reads CASSRLLNQPQHF. The CDR3 coding sequence is TGCGCCAGCAGCCGACTATTAAATCAGCCCCAGCATTTT.

The chain has TRBV18 and TRBJ2-3; a weak D match, TRBD1 (5 bases). V was shortened by 3 bases and J by 2 bases, with 12 bases between the two germline ends. Germline V gene lookup returns CDR1 KGHSH and CDR2 LQKENI. There are 15 residues in the CDR3. The CDR3 DNA reads as TGTGCCAGCTCACCTCGACAGACCTTCACAGATACGCAGTATTTT. It is translated as CASSPRQTFTDTQYF.

The rearrangement joins TRBV30 to TRBJ1-1; D not certain. CDR3 size: 14 residues. Germline V gene lookup returns CDR1 GTSNPN and CDR2 SVGIG (reference sequence). V dropped 3 bases and J dropped 10 bases, with 21 bases sitting between them. CDR3 in DNA: TGTGCCTGGAGAGCACCGGGCCCCCCTGCAGGAGCTTTCTTT. This translates into CAWRAPGPPAGAFF.

This clone ranks as medium-sized. One end of the junction varies from germline; a read error may be responsible. This chain joins TRBV19 and TRBJ2-5, with 8 bases that match TRBD1. Per the germline V gene, CDR1 is LNHDA and CDR2 is SQIVND (reference sequence). This CDR3 region has 15 residues. CDR3 sequence: CACRGSPDRGGTQYF. The CDR3 bases are TGTGCCTGTAGGGGTAGTCCCGACAGGGGCGGGACCCAGTACTTC.

The gene calls are TRBV7-8 and TRBJ2-7; 9 bases align to TRBD1. In germline, CDR1 is SGHVS, CDR2 FQNEAQ. The CDR3 contains 15 residues. The ends lost 4 bases at V and 9 bases at J; junction bases unmatched: 13. This chain's CDR3 is CASSSGAGQGQGQYF. DNA of the CDR3: TGTGCCAGCAGCTCGGGGGCAGGACAGGGGCAGGGGCAGTACTTC.

The gene calls are TRBV6-6 and TRBJ1-1, with 9 positions matching TRBD1. With 7 bases clipped from V and 4 bases from J, the junction kept 7 bases outside the gene matches. Germline lookup yields CDR1 MNHNY and CDR2 SVGAGI (reference sequence). The CDR3 has 14 amino acids. CDR3 DNA sequence: TGTGCCAGCACAACAGGGGGCAGGGGCACTGAAGCTTTCTTT. Translation gives CASTTGGRGTEAFF.

This sequence joins TRBV19 and TRBJ1-2; D gene uncertain. Per germline, CDR1 LNHDA and CDR2 SQIVND (reference sequence). The V gene lost 0 bases and the J gene lost 3 bases, with 17 bases spanning the gap. The CDR3 has 17 amino acids. The chain's CDR3 is CASSIDNRRRLDYGYTF. As DNA, the CDR3 is TGTGCCAGTAGTATAGATAACAGAAGGAGGTTGGACTATGGCTACACCTTC. Full variable domain (missing parts from reference TRBV19 and TRBJ1-2): DGGITQSPKYLFRKEGQNVTLSCEQNLNHDAMYWYRQDPGQGLRLIYYSQIVNDFQKGDIAEGYSVSREKKESFPLTVTSAQKNPTAFYLCASSIDNRRRLDYGYTFGSGTRLTVV.

The chain links TRBV30 to TRBJ1-5; D gene ambiguous. Trimming left V 0 bases short and J 5 bases short, with 11 bases between. CDR1 and CDR2 (germline): GTSNPN, SVGIG (reference sequence). The CDR3 has 14 residues. DNA for the CDR3: TGTGCCTGGAGTGTATCAGGTTGGGATCAGCCCCAGCATTTT. Its translation is CAWSVSGWDQPQHF.

The rearrangement links TRBV4-2 to TRBJ1-1; D gene uncertain. V was cut by 0 bases and J by 2 bases, with 16 bases left in between. Germline assignment: CDR1 LGHNA and CDR2 YNFKEQ. The CDR3 runs 17 residues. Written as DNA, the CDR3 is TGTGCCAGCAGCCAAGATATTTTCGCGGCAGACAACACTGAAGCTTTCTTT. Its translation: CASSQDIFAADNTEAFF.

The chain couples TRBV5-1 to TRBJ2-3, with 7 bases lining up with TRBD2. V gave up 0 bases and J gave up 3 bases; unmatched junction bases: 7. CDR1 and CDR2 (germline): SGHRS, YFSETQ. This CDR3 region has 16 residues. CDR3 protein: CASSLAGAGETDTQYF. DNA of the CDR3: TGCGCCAGCAGCTTGGCCGGGGCGGGGGAGACAGATACGCAGTATTTT.